These 13 T cell receptor beta chains came from one sample sequenced in a study of cytomegalovirus exposure and HLA in healthy donors. The primer mix had 60 Vbeta and 13 Jbeta primers. The protocol was immunoSEQ multiplex PCR, while the TCRdb copy is restricted to in-frame clones and leaves out a portion. The sample consists of tens of thousands of clones, around 73% of them appearing once. The sequencing sample was made of PBMCs. These receptors came from a woman in her thirties or forties in good health and CMV-seropositive.

In its sample, this clone is medium-sized (0.01 to 0.1%). The rearrangement links TRBV10-2 to TRBJ2-7; 8 nucleotides line up with TRBD2. V dropped 7 bases and J dropped 2; count of bases not matched to a gene: 16. This CDR3 comprises 17 residues. CDR1 is WSHSY, CDR2 SAAADI, per germline. The CDR3 DNA is TGCGCCAGCACCGAGAGAACTATAGCGGGGTCCCCCTACGAGCAGTACTTC. This translates into CASTERTIAGSPYEQYF.

This clone was counted only a few times. This rearrangement joins TRBV5-6 to TRBJ2-5; tentatively, D is TRBD1 (7 bases). Per germline, CDR1 SGHDT and CDR2 YYEEEE. The CDR3 contains 14 residues. V shed 3 bases and J shed 7 bases, with 16 bases lying between them. The CDR3 spells CASSSRQGGGTQYF. The CDR3 DNA is TGTGCCAGCAGCTCTAGACAGGGAGGAGGGACCCAGTACTTC.

The table lists this clone with a few counts. As DNA, the CDR3 is TGTGCCACCAAGAGGCCAGGGGGCTCTGAAGCTTTCTTT. Amino acid sequence: CATKRPGGSEAFF. The genes are TRBV19 and TRBJ1-1; TRBD1 aligns across 8 bases. The CDR3 length is 13 residues. The germline V gene encodes CDR1 LNHDA and CDR2 SQIVND (reference sequence). J was trimmed by 6 bases and V by 10 bases; bases with no gene match: 10.

The chain combines TRBV5-4 with TRBJ2-7; 9 positions agree with TRBD2. V shed 2 bases, J shed 3 bases, and the junction held 3 bases outside the gene matches. The CDR3 sequence is 14 residues long. Looked up from germline, CDR1 is SGHNT and CDR2 is YYREEE (reference sequence). The CDR3 here is CASSFSGGSYEQYF. The CDR3, as DNA: TGTGCCAGCAGCTTTAGCGGGGGTAGCTACGAGCAGTACTTC.

The J gene is TRBJ1-5, the V gene TRBV10-3; D gene uncertain. The germline V gene encodes CDR1 ENHRY and CDR2 SYGVKD. The CDR3 is 15 amino acids. V was pared by 3 bases and J by 0 bases, with 9 bases between. The CDR3 bases are TGTGCCATCAGTGAAAGCGAGCTTAGCAATCAGCCCCAGCATTTT. Translation: CAISESELSNQPQHF.

This clone was detected only a few times. The chain employs TRBV9 and TRBJ2-3; 10 nucleotides agree with TRBD1. V shed 3 bases, J shed 4 bases, and the junction held 8 bases outside the gene matches. This CDR3 comprises 16 residues. CDR1 and CDR2 (germline): SGDLS, YYNGEE. The CDR3 DNA reads as TGTGCCAGCAGCGCAAGACAGGGGGCGCTGGCAGATACGCAGTATTTT. It encodes CASSARQGALADTQYF.

The chain carries TRBV7-3 and TRBJ2-3, with 7 bases identical to TRBD2. Trimming took 5 bases from V and 4 from J; bases not matched to a gene: 3. The CDR3 covers 13 residues. Germline V gene sequence: CDR1 SGHTA, CDR2 FQGTGA. CDR3 nucleotides: TGTGCCAGCAGCCTCGCGGGGGCAGATACGCAGTATTTT. Protein: CASSLAGADTQYF.

This rearrangement joins TRBV5-1 to TRBJ1-3; 8 bases are a match to TRBD1. V lost 4 bases to trimming and J lost 2 bases; unmatched junction nucleotides: 8. Germline V CDR1 and CDR2: SGHRS, YFSETQ. CDR3 length: 16 amino acids. The CDR3 protein is CASSPGQGAPGNTIYF. The CDR3 region has the DNA TGCGCCAGCAGCCCAGGACAGGGAGCCCCTGGAAACACCATATATTTT.

The CDR3 protein is CASSSTDRITEAFF. As DNA, the CDR3 is TGTGCCAGCAGCTCAACGGACAGGATAACTGAAGCTTTCTTT. V gene TRBV13 combines with J gene TRBJ1-1; TRBD1 agrees at 7 bases. The CDR3 is made up of 14 amino acids. The J segment lost 5 bases and the V segment lost 4 bases, leaving 7 bases of the junction unmatched. Looked up from germline, CDR1 is PRHDT and CDR2 is FYEKMQ (reference sequence). The whole variable domain, remainder taken from reference TRBV13 and TRBJ1-1, is AAGVIQSPRHLIKEKRETATLKCYPIPRHDTVYWYQQGPGQDPQFLISFYEKMQSDKGSIPDRFSAQQFSDYHSELNMSSLELGDSALYFCASSSTDRITEAFFGQGTRLTVV.

The gene calls are TRBV6-5 and TRBJ2-7; 10 nucleotides match TRBD1. Per germline, CDR1 MNHEY and CDR2 SVGAGI. The CDR3 contains 16 residues. V trimming: 0 bases; J trimming: 1 base; junction bases outside the gene matches: 3. In DNA, the CDR3 is TGTGCCAGCAGTTACTCGAAGGGACAGGGGTCCTACGAGCAGTACTTC. It translates to CASSYSKGQGSYEQYF.

The count of this clone is one. CDR3 DNA: TGTGCCAGCATGTCGTCCTATGGCTACACCTTC. It specifies CASMSSYGYTF. The chain couples TRBV28 to TRBJ1-2, with D unresolved. V dropped 7 bases and J dropped 4 bases, with 7 bases sitting between them. CDR1 and CDR2 (germline): MDHEN, SYDVKM. There are 11 residues in the CDR3.

The gene calls are TRBV6-4 and TRBJ1-5; D unclear. Germline V gene data show CDR1 as MRHNA and CDR2 as SNTAGT. V was clipped by 5 bases and J by 4 bases, with 12 bases between them. The CDR3 sequence is 14 residues long. This CDR3 reads CASSLTSGNQPQHF. Here the CDR3 DNA reads TGTGCCAGCAGTCTCACCTCGGGTAATCAGCCCCAGCATTTT.

This chain connects TRBV19 to TRBJ1-2; tentatively, D is TRBD1 (5 bases). CDR3 length: 12 amino acids. Germline CDR1 and CDR2: LNHDA and SQIVND (reference sequence). V was trimmed by 6 bases and J by 5 bases, leaving 10 bases between them. The CDR3 reads CASRIRGYGYTF. The CDR3 bases are TGTGCCAGTAGAATTCGGGGGTATGGCTACACCTTC. Drawing the rest from reference TRBV19 and TRBJ1-2, the complete variable domain is DGGITQSPKYLFRKEGQNVTLSCEQNLNHDAMYWYRQDPGQGLRLIYYSQIVNDFQKGDIAEGYSVSREKKESFPLTVTSAQKNPTAFYLCASRIRGYGYTFGSGTRLTVV.